These 32 T cell receptor beta chains share one sample of origin, sequenced in a study of T cells in tuberculosis. Generated by immunoSEQ multiplex PCR, the TCRdb table keeps only in-frame clones and is missing some. The sample carries about 49,000 clones, about 95% recorded once. Indicated time point: new active TB diagnosis, blood taken before or within 7 days of starting treatment. The sample in question was PBMCs, obtained at tuberculosis diagnosis. Receptors originate from an adult with tuberculosis.

The chain carries TRBV9 and TRBJ2-7, with 7 bases matching TRBD1. V trimming: 0 bases; J trimming: 1 base; junction bases outside the gene matches: 1. Germline lookup yields CDR1 SGDLS and CDR2 YYNGEE. The CDR3 is made up of 14 amino acids. CDR3 DNA sequence: TGTGCCAGCAGCGTAGGGGACAGTTCCTACGAGCAGTACTTC. Its protein is CASSVGDSSYEQYF.

V is TRBV9 and J is TRBJ2-1; TRBD2 aligns across 9 bases. J was trimmed by 0 bases and V by 4 bases; bases with no gene match: 2. Germline V gene data show CDR1 as SGDLS and CDR2 as YYNGEE. The length of the CDR3 is 15 residues. The CDR3 nucleotides read TGTGCCAGCAGCATTAGCGGGAGCTCCTACAATGAGCAGTTCTTC. Its translation is CASSISGSSYNEQFF.

V usage is TRBV9 and J usage is TRBJ2-3; tentative D call: TRBD1 (5 bases). This CDR3 region has 14 residues. Germline V gene data show CDR1 as SGDLS and CDR2 as YYNGEE. The V end was cut by 3 bases, the J end by 2 bases, with 10 bases between. CDR3 residues: CASSARQFTDTQYF. CDR3 bases: TGTGCCAGCAGCGCCAGACAGTTCACAGATACGCAGTATTTT.

The V gene is TRBV29-1, the J gene TRBJ1-1, with 10 bases fitting TRBD1. This CDR3 spans 13 amino acids. After removal of 6 bases from V and 4 bases from J, the junction contained 5 bases not matched to a gene. Germline V gene lookup returns CDR1 SQVTM and CDR2 ANQGSEA. The CDR3 DNA is TGCAGCGTGGAGGGACAGGGGACCACTGAAGCTTTCTTT. Translating gives CSVEGQGTTEAFF.

The chain carries TRBV6-5 and TRBJ1-5; no firm D call. In germline, CDR1 is MNHEY, CDR2 SVGAGI. Deletions cut 0 bases from V and 6 bases from J, with 9 bases between. CDR3 length: 14 residues. The CDR3 DNA sequence: TGTGCCAGCAGTTACTCGAGGGCGCCTCAGCCCCAGCATTTT. Protein product: CASSYSRAPQPQHF.

V gene TRBV20-1 combines with J gene TRBJ2-3; D is unclear. V dropped 5 bases and J dropped 5 bases, with 8 bases sitting between them. The CDR3 has 11 residues. The germline gives CDR1 DFQATT, CDR2 SNEGSKA (reference sequence). Here the CDR3 reads CSARVGDTQYF. CDR3 coding DNA: TGCAGTGCTCGCGTTGGAGATACGCAGTATTTT.

This chain links TRBV5-4 with TRBJ2-7, with TRBD1 matching over 7 bases. The CDR3 is made up of 13 amino acids. J gave up 9 bases and V 4 bases, and 10 bases lay outside the gene matches. Per germline, CDR1 SGHNT and CDR2 YYREEE (reference sequence). CDR3 residues: CASSPGQATTQYF. The DNA of the CDR3 is TGTGCCAGCAGCCCAGGACAGGCAACAACGCAGTACTTC.

This chain uses TRBV5-6 with TRBJ2-3; 10 nucleotides match TRBD2. J gave up 0 bases and V 4 bases, and 2 bases lay outside the gene matches. CDR3 length equals 15 residues. Germline assignment: CDR1 SGHDT and CDR2 YYEEEE. The CDR3 loop reads CASSQLAGSTDTQYF. CDR3 nucleotide sequence: TGTGCCAGCAGCCAACTAGCGGGGAGCACAGATACGCAGTATTTT.

The chain links TRBV9 to TRBJ1-3; D call uncertain. This CDR3 is built from 13 residues. V was cut by 3 bases and J by 8 bases, with 12 bases left in between. Looked up from germline, CDR1 is SGDLS and CDR2 is YYNGEE. CDR3 region: CASSAQVRDTIYF. DNA for the CDR3: TGTGCCAGCAGCGCCCAGGTCCGTGACACCATATATTTT.

Points on this clone: At one end, the junction sequence differs from germline, possibly due to a read error. The chain uses TRBV4-3 and TRBJ2-7, with 11 nucleotides matching TRBD2. The CDR3 length is 19 residues. Germline values: CDR1 LGHNA, CDR2 YSLEER. CDR3 coding DNA: TGCGCCAGCAGCCAAGAATCTGGTAGCGGGAGGGATTGGCCCTACGTGCAGTACTTC. Protein product: CASSQESGSGRDWPYVQYF.

The V gene is TRBV27, the J gene TRBJ1-2, with D unclear. The ends were cut back, 2 bases at V and 3 bases at J, with 13 bases in the middle. Germline assignment: CDR1 MNHEY and CDR2 SMNVEV (reference sequence). CDR3 length equals 15 residues. This CDR3 reads CASSLNRYTYYGYTF. Here the CDR3 DNA reads TGTGCCAGCAGTTTAAATCGCTATACCTACTATGGCTACACCTTC.

This chain links TRBV20-1 with TRBJ2-5; D ambiguous. The V gene's germline CDR1 is DFQATT and CDR2 SNEGSKA (reference sequence). The CDR3 has 10 amino acids. The V end was cut by 5 bases, the J end by 6 bases, with 7 bases between. For the CDR3, the DNA is TGCAGTGCTGTCCTTAAGACCCAGTACTTC. Amino acid sequence: CSAVLKTQYF.

The chain is built from TRBV2 and TRBJ2-5; D perhaps matches TRBD2 (5 bases). Trimming left V 6 bases short and J 5 bases short, with 7 bases between. This CDR3 is built from 11 residues. In germline, CDR1 is SNHLY, CDR2 FYNNEI. The CDR3 region is CASRQRETQYF. The CDR3 coding sequence is TGTGCCAGCAGACAGCGGGAGACCCAGTACTTC.

This clone has a single count. The gene calls are TRBV29-1 and TRBJ1-5; no clear D gene. The CDR3 covers 13 residues. Germline V gene lookup returns CDR1 SQVTM and CDR2 ANQGSEA. V was cut by 7 bases and J by 5 bases, with 15 bases left in between. The DNA for the CDR3 is TGCAGCGCCCAAGCGGGGAGGGATCAGCCCCAGCATTTT. It encodes CSAQAGRDQPQHF.

The genes are TRBV18 and TRBJ2-1; 7 bases fit TRBD1. This CDR3 spans 18 amino acids. The V gene's germline CDR1 is KGHSH and CDR2 LQKENI. V trimming: 4 bases; J trimming: 0 bases; junction bases outside the gene matches: 12. DNA of the CDR3: TGTGCCAGCTCACGGGACAGTGGAGTGGGGAGCTCCTACAATGAGCAGTTCTTC. Translated, it gives CASSRDSGVGSSYNEQFF.

V usage is TRBV18 and J usage is TRBJ1-3; unclear D gene. Trimming removed 0 bases from V and 0 bases from J, with 9 bases in between. The CDR3 extends over 16 amino acids. Germline assignment: CDR1 KGHSH and CDR2 LQKENI. The CDR3, as DNA: TGTGCCAGCTCACCACCACCGGGGTTCTCTGGAAACACCATATATTTT. Translating it yields CASSPPPGFSGNTIYF. The full variable domain, with the rest looked up from reference TRBV18 and TRBJ1-3, is NAGVMQNPRHLVRRRGQEARLRCSPMKGHSHVYWYRQLPEEGLKFMVYLQKENIIDESGMPKERFSAEFPKEGPSILRIQQVVRGDSAAYFCASSPPPGFSGNTIYFGEGSWLTVV.

V gene TRBV7-9 combines with J gene TRBJ1-1; 8 bases line up with TRBD1. CDR1 is SEHNR, CDR2 FQNEAQ, per germline (reference sequence). V shed 1 base and J 3 bases; nucleotides not matched to a gene: 4. This CDR3 has 15 residues. CDR3 coding DNA: TGTGCCAGCAGCTTAGTTACGGGACAGGACACTGAAGCTTTCTTT. It is translated as CASSLVTGQDTEAFF.

This clone was recorded only once. The rearrangement uses TRBV15 and TRBJ2-7; D possibly corresponds to TRBD2 (5 bases). The CDR3 is made up of 15 amino acids. Germline assignment: CDR1 LNHNV and CDR2 YYDKDF (reference sequence). Trimming left V 0 bases short and J 4 bases short, with 13 bases between. The CDR3 DNA is TGTGCCACCAGCAGAGATCGGGGTAGGAATTACGAGCAGTACTTC. It yields the protein CATSRDRGRNYEQYF. Drawing the rest from reference TRBV15 and TRBJ2-7, the complete variable domain is DAMVIQNPRYQVTQFGKPVTLSCSQTLNHNVMYWYQQKSSQAPKLLFHYYDKDFNNEADTPDNFQSRRPNTSFCFLDIRSPGLGDTAMYLCATSRDRGRNYEQYFGPGTRLTVT.

The chain is built from TRBV23-1 and TRBJ2-5, with 9 bases that match TRBD1. TRBV23-1 qualifies as an ORF whose function is uncertain. With V trimmed by 1 base and J by 4 bases, 7 bases remained unmatched. This CDR3 spans 16 amino acids. The CDR3 here is CASSQLGTGSGETQYF. The CDR3 nucleotides are TGCGCCAGCAGTCAATTAGGGACAGGGTCCGGAGAGACCCAGTACTTC.

The chain joins TRBV7-2 to TRBJ2-7, with TRBD2 identical over 12 bases. The CDR3 length is 15 residues. The germline CDR1 and CDR2 sequences are SGHTA and FQGNSA. The ends lost 3 bases at V and 6 bases at J; junction bases unmatched: 6. CDR3 loop: CASSFETSGRGEQYF. As DNA, the CDR3 is TGTGCCAGCAGCTTCGAGACTAGCGGGAGAGGCGAGCAGTACTTC.

This clone showed up just once. Here the CDR3 reads CASSPVQETQYF. CDR3 nucleotides: TGTGCCAGCTCACCAGTACAAGAGACCCAGTACTTC. The gene calls are TRBV18 and TRBJ2-5; D uncertain. Trimming removed 2 bases at V and 2 bases at J, with 3 bases between. Germline loops: CDR1 KGHSH, CDR2 LQKENI. The CDR3 is 12 amino acids.

The chain carries TRBV5-5 and TRBJ2-7; D is perhaps TRBD1 (5 bases). Trimming stripped 4 bases from V and 1 base from J, with 9 bases between. CDR1 is SGHKS and CDR2 is YYEKEE in the germline V gene (reference sequence). The CDR3 consists of 13 residues. CDR3 region: CASSGRVSYEQYF. CDR3 DNA sequence: TGTGCCAGCAGCGGCAGGGTGTCCTACGAGCAGTACTTC.

The rearrangement joins TRBV9 to TRBJ1-4, with a possible D match to TRBD1 (5 bases). Germline CDR1 reads SGDLS; CDR2 reads YYNGEE. Trimming removed 2 bases from V and 0 bases from J, with 8 bases in between. The CDR3 has 15 residues. As DNA, the CDR3 is TGTGCCAGCAGCGTGGGGGGGACAACTAATGAAAAACTGTTTTTT. The encoded protein is CASSVGGTTNEKLFF.

The J gene is TRBJ2-2, the V gene TRBV5-4; TRBD2 matches 13 bases. V lost 3 bases to trimming and J lost 5 bases; unmatched junction nucleotides: 1. CDR3 size: 15 residues. The germline V gene encodes CDR1 SGHNT and CDR2 YYREEE (reference sequence). The CDR3 is CASSWGLAGTGELFF. CDR3 DNA: TGTGCCAGCAGCTGGGGACTAGCGGGAACCGGGGAGCTGTTTTTT.

V gene TRBV19 combines with J gene TRBJ1-6; possibly TRBD1 for D (5 bases). Germline V gene data show CDR1 as LNHDA and CDR2 as SQIVND (reference sequence). CDR3 length: 14 residues. With 3 bases removed from V and 7 bases from J, the gap between germline ends came to 10 bases. CDR3 protein: CASSMGGWNSPLHF. The CDR3 nucleotides are TGTGCCAGTAGTATGGGGGGGTGGAATTCACCCCTCCACTTT.

The rearrangement joins TRBV5-6 to TRBJ1-1; a weak D match, TRBD1 (5 bases). Trimming stripped 4 bases from V and 1 base from J, with 20 bases between. CDR3 length equals 17 residues. Germline assignment: CDR1 SGHDT and CDR2 YYEEEE. The CDR3 reads CASSRDGRGRANTEAFF. The CDR3 DNA reads TGTGCCAGCAGCCGGGACGGGAGAGGACGAGCGAACACTGAAGCTTTCTTT.

The chain is built from TRBV5-1 and TRBJ1-3; D not resolved. The CDR3 is 14 amino acids. V was pared by 0 bases and J by 5 bases, with 9 bases between. Germline assignment: CDR1 SGHRS and CDR2 YFSETQ. Here the CDR3 reads CASSLADNRNTIYF. Written as DNA, the CDR3 is TGCGCCAGCAGCTTGGCAGACAACAGAAACACCATATATTTT.

This clone was seen only once. The J gene is TRBJ2-3, the V gene TRBV25-1; no clear D. This CDR3 is 16 amino acids long. The V gene's germline CDR1 is MGHDK and CDR2 SYGVNS. Trimming cost V 6 bases and J 0 bases, with 16 bases left between them. CDR3 nucleotides: TGTGCCAGCAGCCCTCCCCTCGCCGGGAGCACAGATACGCAGTATTTT. This translates into CASSPPLAGSTDTQYF.

The chain couples TRBV28 to TRBJ2-3, with 8 positions matching TRBD2. The CDR3 extends over 13 amino acids. V was pared by 5 bases and J by 7 bases, with 5 bases of the junction left unmatched. Germline assignment: CDR1 MDHEN and CDR2 SYDVKM. CDR3 nucleotide sequence: TGTGCCAGCAGTCCGGGAGGGACCTATACGCAGTATTTT. This gives the protein CASSPGGTYTQYF.

The rearrangement joins TRBV19 to TRBJ1-2; 8 bases fit TRBD1. Trimming at V came to 5 bases and at J to 7 bases, leaving 6 bases not matched to a gene. This CDR3 contains 13 residues. Per the germline V gene, CDR1 is LNHDA and CDR2 is SQIVND (reference sequence). The CDR3 loop reads CASSSQGAAGYTF. As DNA, the CDR3 is TGTGCCAGTAGTTCTCAGGGGGCGGCTGGCTACACCTTC.

The DNA of the CDR3 is TGTGCCAGTAGTATAGCCCTAGGAGGAGTTGGGTATGGCTACACCTTC. It specifies CASSIALGGVGYGYTF. V gene TRBV19 combines with J gene TRBJ1-2; D remains ambiguous. The CDR3 is 16 residues long. CDR1 LNHDA and CDR2 SQIVND come from the germline V gene (reference sequence). V was cut by 1 base and J by 5 bases, with 17 bases left in between.

For this clone: Other DNA sequences of this sample code for an identical CDR3. The chain uses TRBV9 and TRBJ2-1; 9 bases map to TRBD2. The ends lost 2 bases at V and 1 base at J; junction bases unmatched: 1. Germline-derived CDR1 and CDR2 are SGDLS and YYNGEE. This CDR3 has 15 residues. The chain's CDR3 is CASSVSGSSYNEQFF. The CDR3, as DNA: TGTGCCAGCAGCGTTAGCGGGAGTTCCTACAATGAGCAGTTCTTC.